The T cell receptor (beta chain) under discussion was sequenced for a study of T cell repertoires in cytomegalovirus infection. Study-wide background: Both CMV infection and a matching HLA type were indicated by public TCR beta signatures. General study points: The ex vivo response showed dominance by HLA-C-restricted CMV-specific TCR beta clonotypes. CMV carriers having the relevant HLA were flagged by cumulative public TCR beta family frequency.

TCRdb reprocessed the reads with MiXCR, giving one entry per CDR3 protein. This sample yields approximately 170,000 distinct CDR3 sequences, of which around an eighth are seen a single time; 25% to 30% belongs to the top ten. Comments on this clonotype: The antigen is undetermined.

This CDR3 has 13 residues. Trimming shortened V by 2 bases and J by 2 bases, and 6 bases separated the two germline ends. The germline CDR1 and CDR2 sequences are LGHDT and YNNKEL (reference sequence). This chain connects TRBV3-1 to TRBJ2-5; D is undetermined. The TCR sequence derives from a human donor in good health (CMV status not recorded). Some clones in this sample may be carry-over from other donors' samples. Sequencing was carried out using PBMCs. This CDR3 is CASSQPRQETQYF. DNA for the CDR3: TGTGCCAGCAGCCAACCCAGGCAAGAGACCCAGTACTTC.